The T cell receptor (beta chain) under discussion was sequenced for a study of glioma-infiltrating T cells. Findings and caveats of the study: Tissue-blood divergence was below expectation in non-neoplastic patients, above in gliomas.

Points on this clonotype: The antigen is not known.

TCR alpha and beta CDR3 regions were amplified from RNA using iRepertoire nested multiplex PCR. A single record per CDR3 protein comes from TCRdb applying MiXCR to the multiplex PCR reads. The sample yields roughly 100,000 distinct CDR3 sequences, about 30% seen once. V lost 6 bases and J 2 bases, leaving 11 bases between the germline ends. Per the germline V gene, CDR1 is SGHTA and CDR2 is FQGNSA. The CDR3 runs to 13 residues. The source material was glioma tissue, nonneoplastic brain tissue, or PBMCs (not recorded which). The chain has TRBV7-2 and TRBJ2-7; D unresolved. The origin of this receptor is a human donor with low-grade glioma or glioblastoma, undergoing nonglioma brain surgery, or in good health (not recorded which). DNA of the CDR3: TGTGCCAGCAGTTATAGTGTCCCCTACGAGCAGTACTTC. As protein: CASSYSVPYEQYF.